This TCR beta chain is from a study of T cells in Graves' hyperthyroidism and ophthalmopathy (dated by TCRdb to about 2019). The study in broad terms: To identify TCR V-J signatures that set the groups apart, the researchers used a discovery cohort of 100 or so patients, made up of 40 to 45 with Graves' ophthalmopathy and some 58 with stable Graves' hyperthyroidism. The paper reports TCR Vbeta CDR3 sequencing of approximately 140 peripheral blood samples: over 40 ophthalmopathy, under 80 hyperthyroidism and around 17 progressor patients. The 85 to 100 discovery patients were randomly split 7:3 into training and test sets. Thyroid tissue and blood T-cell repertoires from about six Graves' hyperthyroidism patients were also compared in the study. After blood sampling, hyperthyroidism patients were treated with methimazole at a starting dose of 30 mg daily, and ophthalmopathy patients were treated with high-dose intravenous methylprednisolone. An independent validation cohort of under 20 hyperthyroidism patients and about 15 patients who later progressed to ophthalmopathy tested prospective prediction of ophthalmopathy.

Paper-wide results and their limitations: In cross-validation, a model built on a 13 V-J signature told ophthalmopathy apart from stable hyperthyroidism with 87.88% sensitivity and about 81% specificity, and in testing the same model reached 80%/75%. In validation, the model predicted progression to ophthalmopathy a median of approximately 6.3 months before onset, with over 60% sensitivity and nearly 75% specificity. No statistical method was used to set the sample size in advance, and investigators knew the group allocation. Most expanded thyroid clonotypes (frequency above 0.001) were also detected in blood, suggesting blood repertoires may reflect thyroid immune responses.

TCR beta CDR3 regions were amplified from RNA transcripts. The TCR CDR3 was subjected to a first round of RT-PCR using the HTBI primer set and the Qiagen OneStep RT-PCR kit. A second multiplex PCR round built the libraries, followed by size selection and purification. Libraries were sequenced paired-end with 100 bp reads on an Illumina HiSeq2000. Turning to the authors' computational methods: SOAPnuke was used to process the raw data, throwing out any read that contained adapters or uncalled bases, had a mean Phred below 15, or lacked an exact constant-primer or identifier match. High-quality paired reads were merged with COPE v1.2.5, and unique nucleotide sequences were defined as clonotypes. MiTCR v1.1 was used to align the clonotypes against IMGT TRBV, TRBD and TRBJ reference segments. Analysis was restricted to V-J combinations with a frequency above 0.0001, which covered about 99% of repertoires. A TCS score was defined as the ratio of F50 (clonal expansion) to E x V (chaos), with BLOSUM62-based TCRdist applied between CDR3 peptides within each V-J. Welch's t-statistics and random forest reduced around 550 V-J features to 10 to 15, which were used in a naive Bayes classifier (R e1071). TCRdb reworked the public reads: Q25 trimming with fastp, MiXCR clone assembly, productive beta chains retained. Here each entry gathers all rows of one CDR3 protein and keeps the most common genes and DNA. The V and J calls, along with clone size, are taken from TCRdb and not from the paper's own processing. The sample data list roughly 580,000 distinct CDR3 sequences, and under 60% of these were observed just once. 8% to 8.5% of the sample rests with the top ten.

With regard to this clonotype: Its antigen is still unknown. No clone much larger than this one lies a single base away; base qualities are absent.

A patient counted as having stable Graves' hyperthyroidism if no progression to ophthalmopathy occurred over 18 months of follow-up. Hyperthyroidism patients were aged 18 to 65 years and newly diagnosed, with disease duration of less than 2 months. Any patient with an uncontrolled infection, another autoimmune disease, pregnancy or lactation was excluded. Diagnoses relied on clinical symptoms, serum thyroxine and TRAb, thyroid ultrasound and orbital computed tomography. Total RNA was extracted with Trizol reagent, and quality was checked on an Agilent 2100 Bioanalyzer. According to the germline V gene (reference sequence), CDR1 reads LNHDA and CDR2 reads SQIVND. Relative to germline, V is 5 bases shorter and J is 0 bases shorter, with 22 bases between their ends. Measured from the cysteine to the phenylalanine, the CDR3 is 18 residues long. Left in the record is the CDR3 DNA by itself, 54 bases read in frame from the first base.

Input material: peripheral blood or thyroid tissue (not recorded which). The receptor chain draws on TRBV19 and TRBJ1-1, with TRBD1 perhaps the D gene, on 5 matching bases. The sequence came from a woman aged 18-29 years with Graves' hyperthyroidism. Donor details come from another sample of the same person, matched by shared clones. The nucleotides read TGTGCCAGTAGTTCTCGGGACTCCAGTTCCCCCATGAACACTGAAGCTTTCTTT. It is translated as CASSSRDSSSPMNTEAFF.